Listed below are T cell receptor beta chains from one sample, sequenced in a study of blood T cell repertoires in COVID-19. Only in-frame clones appear in the TCRdb table, and some are missing; sequencing was by immunoSEQ multiplex PCR. The data contain more than 150,000 clones, approximately 90% of them singletons. The specimen sequenced was peripheral blood. The origin of the receptors is a woman aged 40 to 50 with acute or convalescent COVID-19. CDR3s include the opening cysteine and the closing phenylalanine or tryptophan. Each record gives: V gene, clone size, J gene, D gene, CDR3 DNA, CDR3 protein. The D gene is left open where the match is weak. Not all rows give a size; the values are once, few, many and, for expanded clones, a class.

TRBV14	-	TRBJ1-2	-	TGTGCCAGCAGCCAAATGGACACTCCTCTAGGGGGCTACACCTTC	CASSQMDTPLGGYTF
TRBV7-2	-	TRBJ2-7	TRBD1	TGTGCCAGCAGCGAATCCGGGACAGGTTCCTACGAGCAGTACTTC	CASSESGTGSYEQYF
TRBV10-3	-	TRBJ2-7	TRBD1	TGTGCCATCAGCGAGGGACAGGCGAACTACGAGCAGTACTTC	CAISEGQANYEQYF
TRBV15	once	TRBJ2-3	TRBD1	TGTGCCACCAGCAGAGGACAGGGCGTTTGGACAGATACGCAGTATTTT	CATSRGQGVWTDTQYF
TRBV7-9	-	TRBJ2-2	TRBD1	TGTGCCAGCAGCTTAGCCAGGGGGAGTAACACCGGGGAGCTGTTTTTT	CASSLARGSNTGELFF
TRBV7-6	-	TRBJ2-3	TRBD2	TGTGCCAGCAGCTTAGTCCGGCGGGGGGGCCAAATAGATACGCAGTATTTT	CASSLVRRGGQIDTQYF
TRBV7-3	-	TRBJ2-1	TRBD2	TGTGCCAGCAGCGAGGTGCCAGCGGGAACGGTTGAGCAGTTCTTC	CASSEVPAGTVEQFF
TRBV2	-	TRBJ2-7	-	TGTGCCAGCAGGTTACAGGGAAGCTCCTACGAGCAGTACTTC	CASRLQGSSYEQYF
TRBV10-3	-	TRBJ2-3	-	TGTGCCATCAGCCGGGACTCAGATACGCAGTATTTT	CAISRDSDTQYF
TRBV29-1	-	TRBJ1-2	TRBD1	TGCAGCGCCGGAAGGTCCAACAGGGGCGTTTATGGCTACACCTTC	CSAGRSNRGVYGYTF
TRBV9	-	TRBJ2-1	-	TGTGCCAGCAGCGACCAGAATGAGCAGTTCTTC	CASSDQNEQFF
TRBV6-5	-	TRBJ1-2	-	TGTGCCAGCAGCGGGAGGGGGGGTTGGAACTATGGCTACACCTTC	CASSGRGGWNYGYTF
TRBV3-1/TRBV3-2	-	TRBJ2-1	TRBD1	TGTGCCAGCAGCCAAGTAATGAAGGGGGCAAATGAGCAGTTCTTC	CASSQVMKGANEQFF
TRBV11-2	-	TRBJ2-5	-	TGTGCCAGCAGCTTAAGGTCAGGTCAGCTGGAGACCCAGTACTTC	CASSLRSGQLETQYF
TRBV2	-	TRBJ2-3	TRBD2	TGTGCCAGCAGAAAGTTGGCGGGGGGGGTTGATACGCAGTATTTT	CASRKLAGGVDTQYF
TRBV7-3	-	TRBJ2-1	-	TGTGCCAGCAGCTTAAGGAGCGGCGGCTACAATGAGCAGTTCTTC	CASSLRSGGYNEQFF
TRBV11-2	-	TRBJ2-7	TRBD2	TGTGCCAGCAGCACCATTAGCGGGAGTCAGTACGAGCAGTACTTC	CASSTISGSQYEQYF
TRBV4-1	-	TRBJ1-4	-	TGCGCCAGCAGCCAAGATTATTCGGTTGCTGGTGGTAATGAAAAACTGTTTTTT	CASSQDYSVAGGNEKLFF
TRBV7-2	few	TRBJ2-6	-	TGTGCCAGCAGCTTAGTCGAGCCGGGAGTGGCTGGGGCCAACGTCCTGACTTTC	CASSLVEPGVAGANVLTF
TRBV6-5	few	TRBJ1-3	-	TGTGCCAGCAGTCTCCTAACCCGATTTGGAAACACCATATATTTT	CASSLLTRFGNTIYF
TRBV21-1	-	TRBJ1-2	-	TGTGCCAGCAGCCCCGGCCACAGGATAGCTAACTATGGCTACACCTTC	CASSPGHRIANYGYTF
TRBV19	-	TRBJ2-2	TRBD2	TGTGCCAGTAGTAAAGGTAGCGGGAGTCCCGGGGAGCTGTTTTTT	CASSKGSGSPGELFF
TRBV10-3	-	TRBJ2-1	TRBD2	TGTGCCATCAGCCCGGGACTCACAGCGGGGGGTTTCTACAATGAGCAGTTCTTC	CAISPGLTAGGFYNEQFF